Below are 26 T cell receptor beta chains sequenced from a single sample in a study of blood T cell repertoires in COVID-19. Some clones are missing from TCRdb's copy, which holds only in-frame ones; the method was immunoSEQ multiplex PCR. The sample records roughly 100,000 clones, 91% being singletons. Sample: peripheral blood. The receptors originated from a human donor in a cohort sampled during active COVID-19.

This sequence joins TRBV9 and TRBJ2-2; TRBD2 matches 11 bases. The germline gives CDR1 SGDLS, CDR2 YYNGEE. This CDR3 is 18 amino acids long. The trim removed 4 bases at V and 5 bases at J, leaving 13 bases unmatched. CDR3 in DNA: TGTGCCAGCAGCTTAGACCTTCCGGGACTAGCGGTGACCGGGGAGCTGTTTTTT. This codes for CASSLDLPGLAVTGELFF.

This chain links TRBV11-2 with TRBJ2-7; no reliable D call. CDR3 length equals 14 residues. Germline lookup yields CDR1 SGHAT and CDR2 FQNNGV. Trimming shortened V by 6 bases and J by 12 bases, and 24 bases separated the two germline ends. The CDR3 loop is CASRNPKGNRFSYF. The CDR3 DNA is TGTGCCAGCAGGAACCCAAAAGGCAACAGATTCTCGTACTTC.

This chain joins TRBV6-2 or TRBV6-3 and TRBJ1-3; D gene ambiguous. Trimming pared 0 bases from V and 5 bases from J, leaving 2 bases between. There are 12 residues in the CDR3. Germline V lookup: CDR1 MNHEY, CDR2 SVGEGT. The CDR3 reads CASSYSRNTIYF. The CDR3 bases are TGTGCCAGCAGTTACTCCAGAAACACCATATATTTT.

This chain connects TRBV5-8 to TRBJ2-2; 9 bases are shared with TRBD1. The germline V gene has CDR1 SGHTS and CDR2 YDEGEE. This CDR3 has 16 residues. Trimming took 2 bases from V and 3 from J; bases not matched to a gene: 5. CDR3 sequence (DNA): TGTGCCAGCAGCTTACAGGGGGCTATTCACACCGGGGAGCTGTTTTTT. This encodes CASSLQGAIHTGELFF.

This clone was recorded only once. The gene calls are TRBV4-3 and TRBJ2-1; 7 bases fit TRBD2. With 0 bases clipped from V and 8 bases from J, the junction kept 4 bases outside the gene matches. Germline assignment: CDR1 LGHNA and CDR2 YSLEER. This CDR3 spans 14 amino acids. The CDR3 nucleotides read TGCGCCAGCAGCCAAGATCCCGGGAGGTATGAGCAGTTCTTC. Its translation is CASSQDPGRYEQFF.

The rearrangement links TRBV23-1 to TRBJ2-1; TRBD2 matches 8 bases. TRBV23-1 is flagged as an ORF with uncertain function. The CDR3 has 18 amino acids. V dropped 0 bases and J dropped 0; count of bases not matched to a gene: 7. The CDR3 nucleotides are TGCGCCAGCAGTCAATCCCGGGGGGGTAAAAGCTCCTACAATGAGCAGTTCTTC. Protein: CASSQSRGGKSSYNEQFF.

The chain uses TRBV10-3 and TRBJ1-1; a possible D gene is TRBD1 (5 bases). Trimming took off 8 bases at V and 0 bases at J, with 10 bases between the two ends. The CDR3 loop spans 13 amino acids. Germline CDR1 reads ENHRY; CDR2 reads SYGVKD. The CDR3 DNA reads TGTGCCATCCGCGACAGTTTGAACACTGAAGCTTTCTTT. Protein product: CAIRDSLNTEAFF.

This chain connects TRBV14 to TRBJ1-3; D remains unclear. Germline CDR1 SGHDN, CDR2 FVKESK. CDR3 length: 16 residues. The V end was cut by 1 base, the J end by 0 bases, with 10 bases between. CDR3 sequence: CASSQVVPSSGNTIYF. The DNA of the CDR3 is TGTGCCAGCAGCCAAGTGGTCCCGAGCTCTGGAAACACCATATATTTT.

The rearrangement joins TRBV10-1 to TRBJ2-1, with 16 bases fitting TRBD2. CDR1 is WNHNN, CDR2 SYGVQD, per germline (reference sequence). Trimming at V came to 3 bases and at J to 9 bases, leaving 20 bases not matched to a gene. This CDR3 spans 21 amino acids. In DNA, the CDR3 is TGCGCCAGCAGTGATATTGGGACTAGCGGGAGGGCATACTCTCCCTTCGGTGAGCAGTTCTTC. Its translation: CASSDIGTSGRAYSPFGEQFF.

This sequence joins TRBV13 and TRBJ1-2, with 8 bases that match TRBD1. V was clipped by 1 base and J by 2 bases; unmatched bases: 9. This CDR3 region has 17 residues. The V gene's germline CDR1 is PRHDT and CDR2 FYEKMQ (reference sequence). CDR3 residues: CASSLEYRGKVNYGYTF. CDR3 sequence (DNA): TGTGCCAGCAGCTTAGAGTACAGGGGGAAGGTAAACTATGGCTACACCTTC.

This chain connects TRBV7-9 to TRBJ2-1, with 9 bases that match TRBD1. This CDR3 region has 15 residues. The V segment lost 3 bases and the J segment 2 bases; nucleotides outside the gene matches: 2. Germline CDR1 SEHNR, CDR2 FQNEAQ (reference sequence). As DNA, the CDR3 is TGTGCCAGCAGCTTCACAGGGGGCCCCTACAATGAGCAGTTCTTC. Amino acids: CASSFTGGPYNEQFF.

The J gene is TRBJ2-1, the V gene TRBV24-1, with D perhaps matching TRBD2 (5 bases). V lost 3 bases and J 5 bases, leaving 13 bases between the germline ends. The CDR3 has 15 amino acids. Germline-derived CDR1 and CDR2 are KGHDR and SFDVKD. The DNA of the CDR3 is TGTGCCACCAGTGATGGGCTAGCAGTCAACAATGAGCAGTTCTTC. Amino acids: CATSDGLAVNNEQFF.

The chain links TRBV11-2 to TRBJ2-3; 12 nucleotides line up with TRBD2. Unmatched junction bases numbered 0, after V lost 1 base and J lost 1 base. This CDR3 is built from 16 residues. From germline, CDR1 is SGHAT and CDR2 FQNNGV. The CDR3 region has the DNA TGTGCCAGCAGCTTAGGACTAGCGGGGGGCACAGATACGCAGTATTTT. Translation gives CASSLGLAGGTDTQYF.

The rearrangement uses TRBV3-1 (or the pseudogene TRBV3-2) and TRBJ1-6; D unclear. Germline assignment: CDR1 LGHDT and CDR2 YNNKEL (reference sequence). Trimming shortened V by 0 bases and J by 10 bases, and 10 bases separated the two germline ends. This CDR3 region has 14 residues. The CDR3 sequence is CASSQEVGVSPLHF. The CDR3 DNA is TGTGCCAGCAGCCAAGAGGTCGGGGTGTCACCCCTCCACTTT.

Only one count was recorded for this clone. V gene TRBV24-1 combines with J gene TRBJ1-4, with 10 nucleotides matching TRBD1. Germline CDR1 reads KGHDR; CDR2 reads SFDVKD. J was trimmed by 7 bases and V by 4 bases; bases with no gene match: 14. The CDR3 has 18 amino acids. The CDR3, as DNA: TGTGCCACCAGTGACTCCAGTACCCCTAGGACAGGGGGTGAAAAACTGTTTTTT. Translating it yields CATSDSSTPRTGGEKLFF.

The chain joins TRBV11-1 to TRBJ2-1, with 10 bases identical to TRBD2. The CDR3 length is 15 residues. Germline V gene sequence: CDR1 SGHAT, CDR2 FQDESV (reference sequence). V dropped 5 bases and J dropped 4; count of bases not matched to a gene: 5. The chain's CDR3 is CASSQGLAEYNEQFF. In DNA, the CDR3 is TGTGCCAGCAGCCAAGGACTAGCGGAGTACAATGAGCAGTTCTTC.

V is TRBV18 and J is TRBJ2-1, with 11 bases identical to TRBD1. Germline V gene lookup returns CDR1 KGHSH and CDR2 LQKENI. The V and J ends lost 3 bases and 7 bases, in that order; junction bases with no gene match: 11. CDR3 length equals 17 residues. CDR3 amino acids: CASSPSGTGGMGNEQFF. CDR3 nucleotide sequence: TGTGCCAGCTCACCCTCCGGGACAGGGGGAATGGGGAATGAGCAGTTCTTC.

The chain couples TRBV28 to TRBJ2-7; perhaps TRBD1 as D (7 bases). This CDR3 region has 16 residues. In germline, CDR1 is MDHEN, CDR2 SYDVKM. V lost 7 bases and J 3 bases, leaving 22 bases between the germline ends. Here the CDR3 reads CASNFSGGRRGYEQYF. In DNA form, the CDR3 reads TGTGCCAGCAATTTTTCAGGGGGACGGCGGGGCTACGAGCAGTACTTC.

V gene TRBV28 combines with J gene TRBJ1-6, with D hard to call. This CDR3 comprises 14 residues. Germline CDR1 and CDR2: MDHEN and SYDVKM. Between the trimmed V and J ends, which lost 3 bases and 0 bases, there was a span of 3 bases. CDR3 amino acids: CASSLRSYNSPLHF. For the CDR3, the DNA is TGTGCCAGCAGTTTGCGCTCCTATAATTCACCCCTCCACTTT.

The chain has TRBV28 and TRBJ2-1; TRBD2 is a possible D gene (7 bases). The CDR3 contains 16 residues. Per germline, CDR1 MDHEN and CDR2 SYDVKM. Deletions cut 1 base from V and 8 bases from J, with 18 bases between. The CDR3 loop is CASSLSGLGRGDEQFF. CDR3 in DNA: TGTGCCAGCAGTTTATCTGGACTAGGAAGGGGGGATGAGCAGTTCTTC.

The chain links TRBV6-5 to TRBJ1-1; 7 bases are a match to TRBD1. After removal of 5 bases from V and 1 base from J, the junction contained 4 bases not matched to a gene. CDR3 size: 14 residues. CDR1 is MNHEY and CDR2 is SVGAGI in the germline V gene. DNA of the CDR3: TGTGCCAGCAGTAGGACAGGCCCGAACACTGAAGCTTTCTTT. This sequence encodes CASSRTGPNTEAFF.

The V and J genes are TRBV28 and TRBJ2-1; D is possibly TRBD1 (7 bases). Trimming took off 3 bases at V and 5 bases at J, with 20 bases between the two ends. Germline CDR1 and CDR2: MDHEN and SYDVKM. This CDR3 spans 17 amino acids. This CDR3 is CASSLLPSGGHHNEQFF. The CDR3 DNA follows: TGTGCCAGCAGTTTGTTACCCTCAGGGGGGCACCACAATGAGCAGTTCTTC.

The V gene is TRBV28, the J gene TRBJ1-2; a possible D gene is TRBD1 (5 bases). The length of the CDR3 is 13 residues. Trimming took off 2 bases at V and 4 bases at J, with 8 bases between the two ends. Germline loops: CDR1 MDHEN, CDR2 SYDVKM. The CDR3: CASSLRGLYGYTF. The CDR3, as DNA: TGTGCCAGCAGTTTAAGGGGCCTCTATGGCTACACCTTC.

The chain carries TRBV19 and TRBJ2-3, with TRBD2 identical over 9 bases. The CDR3 is made up of 15 amino acids. Trimming took 9 bases from V and 2 from J; bases not matched to a gene: 9. Germline lookup yields CDR1 LNHDA and CDR2 SQIVND (reference sequence). The CDR3 DNA reads TGTGCCAGCAGCGTAGCGGGAGTACTCACAGATACGCAGTATTTT. Translating gives CASSVAGVLTDTQYF.

This clone was observed once. The chain carries TRBV18 and TRBJ2-1; 11 positions match TRBD2. The CDR3 length is 16 residues. Trimming removed 0 bases from V and 4 bases from J; junction bases left unmatched: 2. Germline lookup yields CDR1 KGHSH and CDR2 LQKENI. The CDR3 loop is CASSPPASGRYNEQFF. The CDR3 region has the DNA TGTGCCAGCTCACCACCAGCTAGCGGGAGGTACAATGAGCAGTTCTTC.

This clone has only one observation. The chain joins TRBV11-2 to TRBJ2-2, with D uncertain. The V gene lost 5 bases and the J gene lost 1 base, with 11 bases spanning the gap. CDR3 size: 15 residues. Germline values: CDR1 SGHAT, CDR2 FQNNGV. The DNA of the CDR3 is TGTGCCAGCAGCCCAACATATGGGAACACCGGGGAGCTGTTTTTT. It translates to CASSPTYGNTGELFF.